One and the same sample provided the 20 T cell receptor beta chains below, sequenced in a study of PD-L1 blockade in urothelial cancer (dated by TCRdb to the late 2010s). Libraries were made using the immunoSEQ multiplex PCR assay. Held by TCRdb, this immuneACCESS table contains in-frame sequences only and omits some clones. Under half of the omission traces to an unresolved V gene where checked; the cause of the rest is unknown. The sample contains 70,000 to 75,000 clones, about 89% of them found a single time. 3.4% of the sample lies in the top ten. The specimen comprised PBMCs, sampled around atezolizumab (anti-PD-L1) treatment. Receptors were obtained from a man in his sixties with urothelial cancer.

V is TRBV6-6 and J is TRBJ2-2, with D perhaps TRBD1 (5 bases). CDR3 length equals 13 residues. Germline CDR1 MNHNY, CDR2 SVGAGI (reference sequence). Trimming stripped 5 bases from V and 4 bases from J, with 8 bases between. This chain's CDR3 is CASSTTVTGELFF. Written as DNA, the CDR3 is TGTGCCAGCAGTACGACAGTCACCGGGGAGCTGTTTTTT.

The CDR3 sequence is CASSHYEQYF. DNA of the CDR3: TGTGCCAGCTCCCACTACGAGCAGTACTTC. The chain joins TRBV11-2 to TRBJ2-7; D not certain. The CDR3 totals 10 residues. From germline, CDR1 is SGHAT and CDR2 FQNNGV. Trimming left V 8 bases short and J 3 bases short, with 5 bases between. Filled out from reference TRBV11-2 and TRBJ2-7, the complete variable domain reads EAGVAQSPRYKIIEKRQSVAFWCNPISGHATLYWYQQILGQGPKLLIQFQNNGVVDDSQLPKDRFSAERLKGVDSTLKIQPAKLEDSAVYLCASSHYEQYFGPGTRLTVT.

J is TRBJ2-2 and V is TRBV28, with 14 bases identical to TRBD2. The CDR3 has 18 residues. Per germline, CDR1 MDHEN and CDR2 SYDVKM. Trimming at V came to 4 bases and at J to 6 bases, leaving 10 bases not matched to a gene. CDR3 amino acids: CASSSGTSGSFLAGELFF. As DNA, the CDR3 is TGTGCCAGCAGTTCAGGGACTAGCGGGAGTTTTTTGGCCGGGGAGCTGTTTTTT.

The V and J genes are TRBV10-3 and TRBJ2-5; D is possibly TRBD2 (6 bases). CDR1 ENHRY and CDR2 SYGVKD come from the germline V gene. V was pared by 3 bases and J by 5 bases, with 10 bases between. The CDR3 consists of 13 residues. DNA for the CDR3: TGTGCCATCAGTGATAGTGGGGGGGAGACCCAGTACTTC. As protein: CAISDSGGETQYF.

The chain employs TRBV25-1 and TRBJ2-5; 10 bases align to TRBD2. The CDR3 has 14 amino acids. The V segment lost 4 bases and the J segment 5 bases; nucleotides outside the gene matches: 4. The germline CDR1 and CDR2 sequences are MGHDK and SYGVNS. As DNA, the CDR3 is TGTGCCAGCAGTGTAGCGGGGGGCGGTGAGACCCAGTACTTC. It encodes CASSVAGGGETQYF. Using reference TRBV25-1 and TRBJ2-5 for the parts outside the CDR3, the full variable domain is EADIYQTPRYLVIGTGKKITLECSQTMGHDKMYWYQQDPGMELHLIHYSYGVNSTEKGDLSSESTVSRIRTEHFPLTLESARPSHTSQYLCASSVAGGGETQYFGPGTRLLVL.

V and J are TRBV11-2 and TRBJ2-1; D is possibly TRBD2 (7 bases). V was trimmed by 2 bases and J by 9 bases, leaving 17 bases between them. The V gene's germline CDR1 is SGHAT and CDR2 FQNNGV. This CDR3 spans 15 amino acids. The CDR3 spells CASSLRGGEASEQFF. The CDR3 DNA reads as TGTGCCAGCAGCTTAAGGGGGGGGGAGGCCAGTGAGCAGTTCTTC.

The rearrangement joins TRBV6-1 to TRBJ1-1, with D unresolved. The CDR3 spans 13 residues. Germline values: CDR1 MNHNS, CDR2 SASEGT. V lost 7 bases, J lost 4 bases, and 13 bases lay in between. CDR3 in DNA: TGTGCCAGCATGTGGTCCCGGGGCACTGAAGCTTTCTTT. This translates into CASMWSRGTEAFF.

V is TRBV11-2 and J is TRBJ2-7; 7 bases agree with TRBD1. Germline V gives CDR1 SGHAT, CDR2 FQNNGV. CDR3 size: 16 residues. Trimming at V came to 5 bases and at J to 1 base, leaving 11 bases not matched to a gene. The CDR3 DNA reads as TGTGCCAGCAGCCCGACGTATGGGGGACAGTCCTACGAGCAGTACTTC. Its translation is CASSPTYGGQSYEQYF. Full variable domain (rest looked up from reference TRBV11-2 and TRBJ2-7): EAGVAQSPRYKIIEKRQSVAFWCNPISGHATLYWYQQILGQGPKLLIQFQNNGVVDDSQLPKDRFSAERLKGVDSTLKIQPAKLEDSAVYLCASSPTYGGQSYEQYFGPGTRLTVT.

The V gene is TRBV5-1, the J gene TRBJ2-7, with D possibly being TRBD2 (7 bases). Trimming took 2 bases from V and 0 from J, leaving 15 bases between them. Germline CDR1 and CDR2: SGHRS and YFSETQ. The CDR3 covers 16 residues. The CDR3, as DNA: TGCGCCAGCAGCTTAAAAGGGGGGGCAAGCTCCTACGAGCAGTACTTC. Amino acid sequence: CASSLKGGASSYEQYF.

This chain connects TRBV29-1 to TRBJ1-4, with D maybe TRBD1 (6 bases). The CDR3 covers 12 residues. Germline V lookup: CDR1 SQVTM, CDR2 ANQGSEA. V dropped 7 bases and J dropped 4 bases, with 10 bases sitting between them. The CDR3 nucleotides read TGCAGCGGGACAGCGAGTAATGAAAAACTGTTTTTT. It is translated as CSGTASNEKLFF.

The gene calls are TRBV6-4 and TRBJ1-2; D might be TRBD1 (6 bases). V gave up 0 bases and J gave up 5 bases, with 13 bases separating them. In germline, CDR1 is MRHNA, CDR2 SNTAGT. The CDR3 totals 15 residues. CDR3: CASSDSPGQGYGYTF. The CDR3 DNA reads TGTGCCAGCAGTGACTCCCCGGGGCAGGGGTATGGCTACACCTTC.

The chain combines TRBV29-1 with TRBJ2-7; D may be TRBD2 (5 bases). CDR1 and CDR2 from the germline V gene are SQVTM and ANQGSEA. Trimming left V 6 bases short and J 7 bases short, with 13 bases between. This CDR3 region has 11 residues. CDR3 in amino acids: CSVANRGEQYF. In DNA form, the CDR3 reads TGCAGCGTAGCGAACAGAGGGGAGCAGTACTTC.

V gene TRBV5-1 combines with J gene TRBJ1-1, with 7 nucleotides matching TRBD1. V was clipped by 0 bases and J by 5 bases; unmatched bases: 7. The CDR3 covers 15 residues. CDR1 and CDR2 (germline): SGHRS, YFSETQ. The DNA of the CDR3 is TGCGCCAGCAGCTTGGGCGGGACAGTCTTTACTGAAGCTTTCTTT. Protein sequence: CASSLGGTVFTEAFF. Drawing the rest from reference TRBV5-1 and TRBJ1-1, the complete variable domain is KAGVTQTPRYLIKTRGQQVTLSCSPISGHRSVSWYQQTPGQGLQFLFEYFSETQRNKGNFPGRFSGRQFSNSRSEMNVSTLELGDSALYLCASSLGGTVFTEAFFGQGTRLTVV.

The sample holds one count of this clone. The rearrangement uses TRBV19 and TRBJ2-1; 9 nucleotides align to TRBD2. With 2 bases clipped from V and 9 bases from J, the junction kept 8 bases outside the gene matches. Germline values: CDR1 LNHDA, CDR2 SQIVND (reference sequence). This CDR3 has 15 residues. The DNA of the CDR3 is TGTGCCAGTAGTATACTAGCGGGACAAGCAGGTGAGCAGTTCTTC. Its protein product is CASSILAGQAGEQFF.

The V call is TRBV9, the J call TRBJ2-2, with D unclear. V dropped 1 base and J dropped 2 bases, with 6 bases sitting between them. The CDR3 length is 14 residues. Germline V lookup: CDR1 SGDLS, CDR2 YYNGEE. In DNA form, the CDR3 reads TGTGCCAGCAGCGTAACTACTAACACCGGGGAGCTGTTTTTT. Translation: CASSVTTNTGELFF.

This clone has a single count. The chain employs TRBV2 and TRBJ1-2; 10 bases align to TRBD1. After removal of 4 bases from V and 7 bases from J, the junction contained 3 bases not matched to a gene. There are 13 residues in the CDR3. Germline V gene data show CDR1 as SNHLY and CDR2 as FYNNEI. CDR3 sequence: CASSGGTGVGYTF. CDR3 nucleotides: TGTGCCAGCAGTGGGGGGACAGGGGTTGGCTACACCTTC.

This clone appeared once. The V and J genes are TRBV9 and TRBJ2-2, with TRBD2 identical over 9 bases. Losses at the gene ends were 4 bases for V and 1 base for J; bases not matched to a gene: 8. CDR1 and CDR2 from the germline V gene are SGDLS and YYNGEE. The CDR3 length is 17 residues. Here the CDR3 reads CASSRGLARLNTGELFF. The CDR3 DNA is TGTGCCAGCAGCCGAGGACTAGCGCGCCTGAACACCGGGGAGCTGTTTTTT. Together with reference TRBV9 and TRBJ2-2, the CDR3 gives the full variable domain: DSGVTQTPKHLITATGQRVTLRCSPRSGDLSVYWYQQSLDQGLQFLIQYYNGEERAKGNILERFSAQQFPDLHSELNLSSLELGDSALYFCASSRGLARLNTGELFFGEGSRLTVL.

The chain carries TRBV19 and TRBJ1-5, with a possible D match to TRBD1 (5 bases). CDR1 is LNHDA, CDR2 SQIVND, per germline (reference sequence). The CDR3 totals 17 residues. The V end lost 3 bases, the J end lost 0 bases, and 15 bases lay between the germline ends. CDR3 nucleotides: TGTGCCAGTAGTATGTTTCCGGACACCTATAGCAATCAGCCCCAGCATTTT. This codes for CASSMFPDTYSNQPQHF.

Here the CDR3 reads CASSFMGASYGYTF. The CDR3 DNA is TGTGCCAGCAGCTTCATGGGGGCGAGCTATGGCTACACCTTC. The chain employs TRBV7-3 and TRBJ1-2; perhaps TRBD1 as D (6 bases). The germline gives CDR1 SGHTA, CDR2 FQGTGA. CDR3 length equals 14 residues. V was trimmed by 3 bases and J by 4 bases, leaving 12 bases between them.

The chain carries TRBV6-5 and TRBJ1-5; possible D gene TRBD1, 6 bases. In germline, CDR1 is MNHEY, CDR2 SVGAGI. The length of the CDR3 is 15 residues. The V and J ends lost 6 bases and 6 bases respectively, with 18 bases between them. The DNA of the CDR3 is TGTGCCAGCAGCCGTGACAGGTCCCCGGGTCAGCCCCAGCATTTT. Translating gives CASSRDRSPGQPQHF.